The 10 T cell receptor beta chains below all came from one sample that was sequenced in a study of T cells after yellow fever vaccination. TCRdb passed the 5' RACE reads through MiXCR, listing each CDR3 protein once. Here the sample spans roughly 300,000 distinct CDR3 sequences, around 8.1% being singletons. This specimen was PBMCs, taken 45 days after the first yellow fever vaccination. Every receptor here comes from a man younger than 35 who received the YFV17D yellow fever vaccine.

This clonotype was counted many times. The chain has TRBV5-1 and TRBJ2-2; the D is unclear. The CDR3 runs to 11 residues. Germline lookup yields CDR1 SGHRS and CDR2 YFSETQ. Trimming took 5 bases from V and 5 from J, leaving 4 bases between them. The CDR3 nucleotides read TGCGCCAGCAGGCAAACCGGGGAGCTGTTTTTT. This translates into CASRQTGELFF.

This chain connects TRBV7-2 to TRBJ2-3; D remains unclear. With 3 bases removed from V and 5 bases from J, the gap between germline ends came to 15 bases. The CDR3 spans 15 residues. Germline CDR1 reads SGHTA; CDR2 reads FQGNSA. The chain's CDR3 is CASSFAGPAKDTQYF. CDR3 nucleotides: TGTGCCAGCAGCTTTGCAGGCCCGGCGAAAGATACGCAGTATTTT.

This clonotype has a count of ten or more. The J gene is TRBJ2-1, the V gene TRBV24-1; no reliable D call. Germline V CDR1 and CDR2: KGHDR, SFDVKD. Deletions cut 3 bases from V and 2 bases from J, with 1 base between. CDR3 length equals 12 residues. The CDR3 here is CATSDPYNEQFF. In DNA, the CDR3 is TGTGCCACCAGTGATCCCTACAATGAGCAGTTCTTC.

This clonotype was detected many times. The rearrangement links TRBV4-2 to TRBJ2-6; 8 positions agree with TRBD1. With V trimmed by 0 bases and J by 0 bases, 1 base remained unmatched. Germline CDR1 reads LGHNA; CDR2 reads YNFKEQ. CDR3 length: 17 residues. The CDR3: CASSQETGGSGANVLTF. The CDR3 nucleotides read TGTGCCAGCAGCCAAGAAACAGGGGGCTCTGGGGCCAACGTCCTGACTTTC.

The V and J genes are TRBV4-3 and TRBJ2-2; D is ambiguous. CDR1 and CDR2 (germline): LGHNA, YSLEER. Trimming removed 1 base at V and 0 bases at J, with 3 bases between. CDR3 length: 14 residues. As DNA, the CDR3 is TGCGCCAGCAGCCAAGCGGCGAACACCGGGGAGCTGTTTTTT. As protein: CASSQAANTGELFF.

The chain employs TRBV5-1 and TRBJ2-2; the D is unclear. Trimming stripped 0 bases from V and 1 base from J, with 10 bases between. Germline values: CDR1 SGHRS, CDR2 YFSETQ. The CDR3 loop spans 16 amino acids. The chain's CDR3 is CASSLASQVNTGELFF. The CDR3 DNA follows: TGCGCCAGCAGCTTGGCCTCTCAGGTGAACACCGGGGAGCTGTTTTTT.

This clonotype has a handful of counts. This sequence joins TRBV29-1 and TRBJ2-7, with TRBD2 as a possible D gene (6 bases). The CDR3 extends over 15 amino acids. Trimming cost V 0 bases and J 2 bases, with 14 bases left between them. The V gene's germline CDR1 is SQVTM and CDR2 ANQGSEA. The CDR3 sequence is CSVEEAGSQAYEQYF. The CDR3 nucleotides are TGCAGCGTTGAAGAGGCGGGGAGCCAAGCCTACGAGCAGTACTTC.

This clonotype was seen ten or more times. This chain joins TRBV18 and TRBJ1-1; perhaps TRBD1 as D (5 bases). There are 14 residues in the CDR3. V was pared by 7 bases and J by 1 base, with 13 bases between. CDR1 and CDR2 from the germline V gene are KGHSH and LQKENI. The CDR3 bases are TGTGCCAGCTACGAACTTCAGGGGAACACTGAAGCTTTCTTT. Translated, it gives CASYELQGNTEAFF.

The V gene is TRBV5-1, the J gene TRBJ2-7; TRBD1 matches at 7 bases. The J segment lost 6 bases and the V segment lost 4 bases, leaving 7 bases of the junction unmatched. CDR1 and CDR2 from the germline V gene are SGHRS and YFSETQ. The CDR3 has 13 amino acids. CDR3 sequence: CASSPTGHPEQYV. In nucleotides, the CDR3 is TGCGCCAGCAGCCCGACAGGGCATCCCGAGCAGTACGTC.

This clonotype was observed a handful of times. This chain links TRBV2 with TRBJ2-5; the D is unclear. CDR1 SNHLY and CDR2 FYNNEI come from the germline V gene. The CDR3 spans 13 residues. Between the trimmed V and J ends, which lost 3 bases and 1 base, there was a span of 6 bases. The CDR3 spells CASSERRQETQYF. CDR3 nucleotide sequence: TGTGCCAGCAGTGAGAGACGCCAAGAGACCCAGTACTTC.